This T cell receptor (beta chain) was obtained from a study of T cell changes during pregnancy in multiple sclerosis. Assay used: immunoSEQ multiplex PCR; TCRdb lists only in-frame clones, some missing. The data contain tens of thousands of clones, more than 85% of them singletons. Germline V gene sequence: CDR1 SGHNT, CDR2 YYREEE (reference sequence). Between the trimmed V and J ends, which lost 4 bases and 8 bases, there was a span of 12 bases. CDR3 size: 12 residues. The sample here was peripheral blood, taken before pregnancy. The genes are TRBV5-4 and TRBJ1-1; D is possibly TRBD1 (5 bases). The source is a female donor with multiple sclerosis, enrolled in a pregnancy study. CDR3 coding DNA: TGTGCCAGCAGCCCAACCGGGGGAGAAGCTTTCTTT. This encodes CASSPTGGEAFF.